These 30 T cell receptor beta chains originate from one sample sequenced in a study of blood T cells in healthy people across ages. Next came a second PCR, run for roughly 6 to 11 cycles, which used a sample-barcoded 5' primer along with a J-beta primer mix. A single record per CDR3 protein comes from TCRdb applying MiXCR to the 5' RACE reads. The sample includes roughly 1,500,000 distinct CDR3 sequences, roughly 30% seen only once; the top ten take approximately 10%. The sequencing sample was made of blood. These receptor sequences come from a woman aged 25 to 39 in good health.

This clonotype was recorded a few times. This rearrangement joins TRBV14 to TRBJ2-1; 7 nucleotides align to TRBD2. The CDR3 runs to 15 residues. V lost 4 bases and J lost 2; bases outside the gene matches: 5. CDR1 SGHDN and CDR2 FVKESK come from the germline V gene. The CDR3: CASSPIGGAYNEQFF. DNA for the CDR3: TGTGCCAGCAGCCCTATTGGGGGGGCCTACAATGAGCAGTTCTTC.

This clonotype was seen more than once but under ten times. Here the CDR3 reads CASSLTGGQGSPGELFF. As DNA, the CDR3 is TGTGCCAGCAGCTTAACGGGGGGACAGGGGAGCCCCGGGGAGCTGTTTTTT. This sequence joins TRBV7-3 and TRBJ2-2; 10 bases line up with TRBD1. The CDR3 runs 17 residues. Germline assignment: CDR1 SGHTA and CDR2 FQGTGA. The junction had 7 bases not matched to a gene; V was cut back by 0 bases and J by 6 bases.

The chain combines TRBV20-1 with TRBJ2-5; 9 nucleotides line up with TRBD1. CDR3 length: 13 amino acids. Losses at the gene ends were 5 bases for V and 11 bases for J; bases not matched to a gene: 12. The germline gives CDR1 DFQATT, CDR2 SNEGSKA (reference sequence). Here the CDR3 reads CSAGDRGSREQYF. DNA for the CDR3: TGCAGTGCTGGCGACAGGGGGAGTAGGGAGCAGTACTTC.

This clonotype was counted a few times. V and J are TRBV27 and TRBJ2-7; 7 bases match TRBD2. V was pared by 4 bases and J by 12 bases, with 12 bases of the junction left unmatched. This CDR3 comprises 13 residues. CDR1 and CDR2 from the germline V gene are MNHEY and SMNVEV (reference sequence). The CDR3 spells CASSSLAGGVLYF. The CDR3 DNA reads as TGTGCCAGCAGTTCCTTAGCGGGTGGGGTGCTGTACTTC.

V and J are TRBV20-1 and TRBJ2-7; 10 bases fit TRBD2. This CDR3 is built from 14 residues. Germline trimming cut 5 bases from V and 0 bases from J; bases unmatched to any gene: 4. CDR1 is DFQATT and CDR2 is SNEGSKA in the germline V gene (reference sequence). The CDR3 DNA sequence: TGCAGTGCTTGGACTAGCGGTAACTCCTACGAGCAGTACTTC. Encoded protein: CSAWTSGNSYEQYF.

This clonotype showed up just once. This chain links TRBV9 with TRBJ2-1; 8 positions agree with TRBD2. Unmatched junction bases numbered 9, after V lost 0 bases and J lost 1 base. This CDR3 has 18 residues. CDR1 and CDR2 (germline): SGDLS, YYNGEE. In DNA form, the CDR3 reads TGTGCCAGCAGCGTAGTGTCGGGAGGGCCTACTTCCTACAATGAGCAGTTCTTC. Protein: CASSVVSGGPTSYNEQFF.

This clonotype has a count of ten or more. The chain has TRBV13 and TRBJ2-3; D not certain. Trimming took 4 bases from V and 6 from J, leaving 8 bases between them. Germline-derived CDR1 and CDR2 are PRHDT and FYEKMQ (reference sequence). The CDR3 consists of 12 residues. The CDR3 here is CASSSLPDTQYF. The CDR3 region has the DNA TGTGCCAGCAGCTCCCTTCCCGATACGCAGTATTTT.

V and J are TRBV29-1 and TRBJ2-4, with 10 bases identical to TRBD2. Germline CDR1 and CDR2: SQVTM and ANQGSEA. This CDR3 has 16 amino acids. The V gene end was trimmed by 4 bases and the J gene end by 3 bases; junction bases not matched to a gene: 9. CDR3 residues: CSVASGRAGGKNIQYF. CDR3 nucleotide sequence: TGCAGCGTTGCAAGCGGGAGGGCCGGGGGCAAAAACATTCAGTACTTC.

The J gene is TRBJ2-6, the V gene TRBV7-9; 7 nucleotides agree with TRBD1. The germline CDR1 and CDR2 sequences are SEHNR and FQNEAQ (reference sequence). The CDR3 totals 19 residues. Trimming took 5 bases from V and 2 from J; bases not matched to a gene: 15. CDR3 loop: CASSNKNRGPNPGANVLTF. Written as DNA, the CDR3 is TGTGCCAGCAGCAATAAAAACAGGGGTCCGAACCCTGGGGCCAACGTCCTGACTTTC.

In its sample, this clonotype was seen once. The J gene is TRBJ2-7, the V gene TRBV20-1; 11 bases fit TRBD2. CDR1 is DFQATT and CDR2 is SNEGSKA in the germline V gene (reference sequence). The CDR3 covers 15 residues. The V and J ends lost 0 bases and 3 bases, in that order; junction bases with no gene match: 4. In nucleotides, the CDR3 is TGCAGTGCTAGAGAGCCTAGCGGGGGGCTCTACGAGCAGTACTTC. It yields the protein CSAREPSGGLYEQYF.

This sequence joins TRBV18 and TRBJ1-2; 10 nucleotides agree with TRBD1. CDR1 and CDR2 from the germline V gene are KGHSH and LQKENI. Unmatched junction bases numbered 9, after V lost 2 bases and J lost 3 bases. This CDR3 has 17 amino acids. The chain's CDR3 is CASSPSTGGFSDYGYTF. DNA of the CDR3: TGTGCCAGCTCACCATCGACAGGGGGCTTCTCTGACTATGGCTACACCTTC.

The genes are TRBV12-3 or TRBV12-4 and TRBJ2-7; a weak D match, TRBD2 (6 bases). There are 13 residues in the CDR3. The V and J ends lost 4 bases and 4 bases respectively, with 11 bases between them. The CDR3 DNA sequence: TGTGCCAGCAGTTGGGGACTGCATTACGAGCAGTACTTC. The encoded protein is CASSWGLHYEQYF.

The rearrangement uses TRBV3-1 and TRBJ2-1; D possibly corresponds to TRBD2 (6 bases). Looked up from germline, CDR1 is LGHDT and CDR2 is YNNKEL (reference sequence). This CDR3 is 16 amino acids long. Between the trimmed V and J ends, which lost 4 bases and 3 bases, there was a span of 16 bases. The CDR3: CASSPDTGVVYNEQFF. The CDR3, as DNA: TGTGCCAGCAGCCCCGATACGGGAGTCGTCTACAATGAGCAGTTCTTC.

This sequence joins TRBV11-2 and TRBJ2-5; D may be TRBD1 or TRBD2 (7 bases each). There are 15 residues in the CDR3. Trimming took 5 bases from V and 4 from J, leaving 17 bases between them. In germline, CDR1 is SGHAT, CDR2 FQNNGV. CDR3 sequence (DNA): TGTGCCAGCAGCCCGACAGGGACTACGCGAGAGACCCAGTACTTC. Its protein product is CASSPTGTTRETQYF. Together with reference TRBV11-2 and TRBJ2-5, the CDR3 gives the full variable domain: EAGVAQSPRYKIIEKRQSVAFWCNPISGHATLYWYQQILGQGPKLLIQFQNNGVVDDSQLPKDRFSAERLKGVDSTLKIQPAKLEDSAVYLCASSPTGTTRETQYFGPGTRLLVL.

There are a few counts of this clonotype. V is TRBV5-1 and J is TRBJ2-1, with 9 bases matching TRBD2. Germline CDR1 and CDR2: SGHRS and YFSETQ. The trim removed 1 base at V and 7 bases at J, leaving 6 bases unmatched. This CDR3 is built from 15 residues. In nucleotides, the CDR3 is TGCGCCAGCAGCTTGTTTAGCGGGAGTAAAAATGAGCAGTTCTTC. It is translated as CASSLFSGSKNEQFF.

This clonotype was recorded a few times. The chain couples TRBV20-1 to TRBJ1-1; D unclear. The germline V and J ends were trimmed by 1 base and 7 bases, with 10 bases remaining between them. Germline values: CDR1 DFQATT, CDR2 SNEGSKA (reference sequence). The CDR3 contains 12 residues. CDR3 coding DNA: TGCAGTGCTAGAGGCGACACTGGTGAAGCTTTCTTT. This codes for CSARGDTGEAFF.

The chain couples TRBV20-1 to TRBJ2-3; 8 nucleotides align to TRBD2. The CDR3 is made up of 17 amino acids. Germline lookup yields CDR1 DFQATT and CDR2 SNEGSKA (reference sequence). The V segment lost 0 bases and the J segment 6 bases; nucleotides outside the gene matches: 14. The CDR3: CSARDFPGAGGTDTQYF. The CDR3 DNA reads TGCAGTGCTAGAGATTTTCCTGGGGCGGGGGGTACGGATACGCAGTATTTT.

This clonotype showed up just a few times. The gene calls are TRBV5-1 and TRBJ2-1; 9 nucleotides line up with TRBD2. The CDR3 is 15 residues long. With 1 base clipped from V and 4 bases from J, the junction kept 3 bases outside the gene matches. From germline, CDR1 is SGHRS and CDR2 YFSETQ. CDR3 amino acids: CASSLMTSGYNEQFF. The CDR3, as DNA: TGCGCCAGCAGCTTGATGACTAGCGGATACAATGAGCAGTTCTTC.

Of note for this clonotype: Just one base apart from a much larger clone, this may be a read error. This chain uses TRBV7-3 with TRBJ2-1; 8 bases line up with TRBD2. This CDR3 has 13 residues. The germline gives CDR1 SGHTA, CDR2 FQGTGA. Written as DNA, the CDR3 is TGTGCCAGCAACTTAAGGCGGGGGGCAGAGCAGTTCTTC. The encoded protein is CASNLRRGAEQFF. Drawing the rest from reference TRBV7-3 and TRBJ2-1, the complete variable domain is GAGVSQTPSNKVTEKGKYVELRCDPISGHTALYWYRQSLGQGPEFLIYFQGTGAADDSGLPNDRFFAVRPEGSVSTLKIQRTERGDSAVYLCASNLRRGAEQFFGPGTRLTVL.

At least ten counts were recorded for this clonotype. This rearrangement joins TRBV29-1 to TRBJ2-1; 9 bases are shared with TRBD2. Germline lookup yields CDR1 SQVTM and CDR2 ANQGSEA. The CDR3 length is 12 residues. V lost 4 bases, J lost 5 bases, and 0 bases stayed unmatched. The CDR3 sequence is CSVGLADNEQFF. CDR3 DNA sequence: TGCAGCGTTGGACTAGCGGACAATGAGCAGTTCTTC.

V and J are TRBV6-7 and TRBJ1-2, with 7 nucleotides matching TRBD1. TRBV6-7 is classed as an ORF, of uncertain function. This CDR3 region has 14 residues. Unmatched junction bases numbered 8, after V lost 9 bases and J lost 1 base. Here the CDR3 DNA reads TGTGCCAGTGCCGGGACAGCCTGTAACTATGGCTACACCTTC. This sequence encodes CASAGTACNYGYTF.

The chain combines TRBV29-1 with TRBJ2-1, with D tentatively TRBD2 (5 bases). There are 11 residues in the CDR3. Looked up from germline, CDR1 is SQVTM and CDR2 is ANQGSEA. V was clipped by 8 bases and J by 6 bases, with 11 bases between them. Here the CDR3 DNA reads TGCAGCTACGGGAACCCCAATGAGCAGTTCTTC. It is translated as CSYGNPNEQFF.

This clonotype has a handful of counts. The genes are TRBV2 and TRBJ2-7, with 9 bases matching TRBD2. Per germline, CDR1 SNHLY and CDR2 FYNNEI. CDR3 length: 16 amino acids. V shed 6 bases and J 0 bases; nucleotides not matched to a gene: 9. CDR3 loop: CASSHPKTSGSYEQYF. For the CDR3, the DNA is TGTGCCAGCAGCCACCCCAAGACTAGCGGCTCCTACGAGCAGTACTTC.

J is TRBJ1-4 and V is TRBV20-1; 9 positions match TRBD1. CDR3 length equals 17 residues. Trimming at V came to 1 base and at J to 2 bases, leaving 8 bases not matched to a gene. Germline V gene data show CDR1 as DFQATT and CDR2 as SNEGSKA (reference sequence). CDR3 in amino acids: CSARVGQGIPTNEKLFF. The CDR3 DNA sequence: TGCAGTGCTAGAGTGGGACAGGGTATCCCTACTAATGAAAAACTGTTTTTT.

This clonotype occurred a few times. This chain connects TRBV6-6 to TRBJ2-2; a weak D match, TRBD1 (6 bases). This CDR3 contains 15 residues. Looked up from germline, CDR1 is MNHNY and CDR2 is SVGAGI (reference sequence). The V end was cut by 5 bases, the J end by 4 bases, with 14 bases between. The CDR3 DNA follows: TGTGCCAGCAGTCCCCCGGGACAAGGCACCGGGGAGCTGTTTTTT. It translates to CASSPPGQGTGELFF.

Only a few counts were recorded for this clonotype. CDR3 nucleotides: TGTGCCAGCAGTACAGGGGGCGTAAGCTACACCTTC. Translated, it gives CASSTGGVSYTF. V is TRBV6-2 or TRBV6-3 and J is TRBJ1-2; 9 bases align to TRBD1. J gave up 9 bases and V 5 bases, and 4 bases lay outside the gene matches. The CDR3 totals 12 residues. Germline CDR1 and CDR2: MNHEY and SVGEGT.

The chain employs TRBV4-2 and TRBJ2-1; 7 bases fit TRBD2. From germline, CDR1 is LGHNA and CDR2 YNFKEQ. J lost 5 bases, V lost 1 base, and 11 bases had no gene match. This CDR3 is built from 17 residues. CDR3 loop: CASSQGRRKRGDNEQFF. CDR3 bases: TGTGCCAGCAGCCAAGGTCGGCGGAAACGGGGGGACAATGAGCAGTTCTTC.

This chain links TRBV12-3 or TRBV12-4 with TRBJ1-1; D is unclear. Trimming took off 5 bases at V and 0 bases at J, with 16 bases between the two ends. This CDR3 comprises 16 residues. DNA of the CDR3: TGTGCCAGCAGTCCCTCCCCACATCGCATGAACACTGAAGCTTTCTTT. It translates to CASSPSPHRMNTEAFF.

The chain combines TRBV12-3 or TRBV12-4 with TRBJ1-2; TRBD1 is a possible D gene (6 bases). V was cut by 3 bases and J by 0 bases, with 8 bases left in between. CDR3 length equals 14 residues. The CDR3 sequence is CASSLDSANYGYTF. The CDR3 DNA sequence: TGTGCCAGCAGTTTGGACAGCGCTAACTATGGCTACACCTTC.

The sample holds a few counts of this clonotype. This chain links TRBV20-1 with TRBJ2-5; D not resolved. The CDR3 sequence is 12 residues long. Germline-derived CDR1 and CDR2 are DFQATT and SNEGSKA (reference sequence). V lost 0 bases and J 13 bases, leaving 15 bases between the germline ends. The CDR3 sequence: CSARDLGYERYF. In nucleotides, the CDR3 is TGCAGTGCTAGAGATCTAGGGTACGAGCGGTACTTC.